These T cell receptor beta chains were read from a single sample in a study of T cells after posttransplantation cyclophosphamide. Data came from immunoSEQ multiplex PCR; TCRdb stores just in-frame clones and leaves some out. Sampling found tens of thousands of clones, none seen once. The source material was PBMCs. The origin of the receptors is a woman aged 60-75 years in good health, CMV-negative, and a related stem cell transplant donor. Both conserved end residues are part of each CDR3. D genes are given only for firm matches.

>TRBJ1-4|.|TRBV15
CATRRSGEKLFF
>TRBJ2-5|.|TRBV15
CATSAGPRETQYF
>TRBJ1-5|TRBD1|TRBV19
CASTQGLSSQPQHF
>TRBJ2-3|TRBD2|TRBV5-6
CASSWAPSGVRSDTQYF
>TRBJ1-5|.|TRBV6-5
CASSSTGMYSNQPQHF
>TRBJ1-1|TRBD1|TRBV19
CASNPGQGGTEAFF
>TRBJ2-1|.|TRBV11-2
CASSGMGGRLNNEQFF
>TRBJ2-7|.|TRBV6-5
CAGSLAEGDREQYF
>.|TRBD1|TRBV4-3
CASSQDETGGIYEQYF
>TRBJ2-1|.|TRBV21-1
CASSSGRVCEQFF
>TRBJ2-1|.|TRBV6-5
CASTSTLGVYNEQFF
>TRBJ1-2|TRBD1|TRBV19
CASSPKGTGGARIYGYTF
>TRBJ1-5|.|TRBV30
CAWSAGESQPQHF
>TRBJ2-2|.|TRBV4-3
CASSQEIRGELFF
>TRBJ1-6|.|TRBV5-4
CASSLEPGRKNSPLHF
>TRBJ1-4|.|TRBV27
CASSSPPRGKLFF
>TRBJ1-4|.|TRBV5-1
CASSRVGATNEKLFF
>TRBJ1-5|.|TRBV7-9
CASSLGGRGQPQHF
>TRBJ2-5|.|TRBV10-1
CASNLSQGRAETQYF
>TRBJ2-3|TRBD1|TRBV11-1
CASSLFRQGPSTDTQYF
>TRBJ1-1|.|TRBV5-8
CASTMLPLNTEAFF
>TRBJ2-3|TRBD2|TRBV9
CASSVGSGGFTDTQYF
>TRBJ2-1|TRBD2|TRBV28
CASSLGTSTEQFF
>TRBJ2-2|.|TRBV25-1
CASRPTPDTGELFF
>TRBJ2-7|TRBD2|TRBV30
CAWSSRLAGTYEQYF
>TRBJ1-1|.|TRBV28
CASSPIDETEAFF
>TRBJ1-2|TRBD1|TRBV11-1
CASRGTGVNYGYTF